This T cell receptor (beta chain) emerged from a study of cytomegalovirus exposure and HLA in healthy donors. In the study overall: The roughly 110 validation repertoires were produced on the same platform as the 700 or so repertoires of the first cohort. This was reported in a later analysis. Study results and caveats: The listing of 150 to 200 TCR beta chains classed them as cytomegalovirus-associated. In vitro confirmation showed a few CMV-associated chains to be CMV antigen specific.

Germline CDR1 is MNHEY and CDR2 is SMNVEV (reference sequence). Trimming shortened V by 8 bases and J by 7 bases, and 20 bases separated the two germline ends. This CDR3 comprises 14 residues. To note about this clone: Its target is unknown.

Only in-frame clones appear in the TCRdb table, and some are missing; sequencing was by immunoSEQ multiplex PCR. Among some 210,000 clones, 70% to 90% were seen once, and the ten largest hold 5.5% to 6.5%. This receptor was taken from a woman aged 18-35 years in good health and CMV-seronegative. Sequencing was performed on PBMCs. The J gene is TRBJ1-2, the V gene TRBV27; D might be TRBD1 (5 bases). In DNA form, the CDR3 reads TGTGCCAGCGGGACCCCTGGCAGGGATGTTGGCTACACCTTC. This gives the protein CASGTPGRDVGYTF.